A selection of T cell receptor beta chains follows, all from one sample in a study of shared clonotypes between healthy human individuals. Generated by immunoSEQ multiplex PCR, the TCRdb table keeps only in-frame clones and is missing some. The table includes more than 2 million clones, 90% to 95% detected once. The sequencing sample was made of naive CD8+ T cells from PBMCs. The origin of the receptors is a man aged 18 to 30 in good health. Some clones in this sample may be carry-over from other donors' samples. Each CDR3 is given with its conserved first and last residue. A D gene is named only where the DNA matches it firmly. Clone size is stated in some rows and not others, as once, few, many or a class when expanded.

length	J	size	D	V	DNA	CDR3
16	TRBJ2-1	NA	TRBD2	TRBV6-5	TGTGCCAGCAGTTACTCGACTAGCGGGAGGTCCAATGAGCAGTTCTTC	CASSYSTSGRSNEQFF
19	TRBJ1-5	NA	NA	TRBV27	TGTGCCAGCAGCCCTGGCGGCCCCGTGCTCCTTAATAGCAATCAGCCCCAGCATTTT	CASSPGGPVLLNSNQPQHF
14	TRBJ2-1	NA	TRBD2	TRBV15	TGTGCCACCAGCAGGACTAGCTTCTACAATGAGCAGTTCTTC	CATSRTSFYNEQFF
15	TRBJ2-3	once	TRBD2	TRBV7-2	TGTGCCAGCAGGGGGACTAGCTTTTCCGGGGATACGCAGTATTTT	CASRGTSFSGDTQYF
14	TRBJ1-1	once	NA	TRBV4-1	TGCGCCAGCAGCCAAGTCTCAGGGTCGGGGGAAGCTTTCTTT	CASSQVSGSGEAFF
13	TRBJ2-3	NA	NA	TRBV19	TGTGCCAGTAGTATAATTCCCCGAGATACGCAGTATTTT	CASSIIPRDTQYF
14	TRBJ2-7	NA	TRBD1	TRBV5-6	TGTGCCAGCAGCCAGGGACAGGGGGCTTACGAGCAGTACTTC	CASSQGQGAYEQYF
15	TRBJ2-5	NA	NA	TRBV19	TGTGCCAGTAGTACCAGCCCCAGGGGCCAAGAGACCCAGTACTTC	CASSTSPRGQETQYF
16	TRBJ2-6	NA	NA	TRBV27	TGTGCCAGCAGTTTATCGGCCGGGACTGGGGCCAACGTCCTGACTTTC	CASSLSAGTGANVLTF
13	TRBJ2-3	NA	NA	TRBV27	TGTGCCAGCAGACCGGTTGAGGGAGATACGCAGTATTTT	CASRPVEGDTQYF
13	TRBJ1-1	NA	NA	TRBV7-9	TGTGCCAGCAGCTTACAAGCCGGCACTGAAGCTTTCTTT	CASSLQAGTEAFF
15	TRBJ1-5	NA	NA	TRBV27	TGTGCCAGCAGTTCGGACGGCCTTAGCAATCAGCCCCAGCATTTT	CASSSDGLSNQPQHF